The present T cell receptor beta chain was sequenced within a study of technical replicates of blood from a handful of donors. Sequenced by immunoSEQ multiplex PCR; TCRdb stores in-frame clones only, minus some. The sample records around 63,000 clones, about 98% being singletons. CDR1 is MNHEY and CDR2 is SVGAGI in the germline V gene. The CDR3 covers 12 residues. The V end lost 5 bases, the J end lost 9 bases, and 11 bases lay between the germline ends. This rearrangement joins TRBV6-5 to TRBJ2-1; D ambiguous. Sequencing input: T cells isolated from PBMCs. The receptor's source is a human donor in good health. The CDR3 sequence: CASSHPRLEQFF. The CDR3 nucleotides are TGTGCCAGCAGTCACCCGCGGCTTGAGCAGTTCTTC.